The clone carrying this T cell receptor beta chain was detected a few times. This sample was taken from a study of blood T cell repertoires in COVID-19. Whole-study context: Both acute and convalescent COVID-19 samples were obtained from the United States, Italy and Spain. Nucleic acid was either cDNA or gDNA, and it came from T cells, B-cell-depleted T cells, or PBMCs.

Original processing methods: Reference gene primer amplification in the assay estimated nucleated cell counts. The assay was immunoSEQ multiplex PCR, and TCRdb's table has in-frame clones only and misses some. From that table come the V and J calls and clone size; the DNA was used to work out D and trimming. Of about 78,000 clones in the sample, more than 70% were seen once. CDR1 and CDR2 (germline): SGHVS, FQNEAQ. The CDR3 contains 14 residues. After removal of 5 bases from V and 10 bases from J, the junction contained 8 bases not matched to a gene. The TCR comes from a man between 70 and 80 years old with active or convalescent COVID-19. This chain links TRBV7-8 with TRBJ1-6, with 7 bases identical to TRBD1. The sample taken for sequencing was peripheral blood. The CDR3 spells CASSPRQGRSPLHF. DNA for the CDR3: TGTGCCAGCAGCCCCCGACAGGGACGGTCACCCCTCCACTTT.